This T cell receptor beta chain originates from a study of OX40 agonist ivuxolimab in advanced cancers. Study-wide findings and caveats: Among the lowest peripheral clonal expansion occurred in 0.1-3.0 mg/kg partial responders. CD8+ T cells (on average) carried more expanded clones than CD4+ T cells.

Details on this clone: Its target is unknown.

Sampling times: baseline, cycle 4 day 1, cycle 7 day 1. The CDR3 is 12 residues long. Germline values: CDR1 KGHSH, CDR2 LQKENI. The ends were cut back, 1 base at V and 5 bases at J, with 3 bases in the middle. This table comes from immunoSEQ multiplex PCR, and its TCRdb copy is limited to in-frame clones, with some not included. The table includes approximately 76,000 clones, 88% detected once. This specimen was CD4+ or CD8+ T cells sorted from blood, taken in a trial of the OX40 agonist ivuxolimab. The receptor was derived from an adult with an advanced solid tumor such as melanoma, head and neck, liver or kidney cancer. The chain combines TRBV18 with TRBJ2-1; D ambiguous. The CDR3 DNA reads as TGTGCCAGCTCACCACAGGACAATGAGCAGTTCTTC. It is translated as CASSPQDNEQFF.